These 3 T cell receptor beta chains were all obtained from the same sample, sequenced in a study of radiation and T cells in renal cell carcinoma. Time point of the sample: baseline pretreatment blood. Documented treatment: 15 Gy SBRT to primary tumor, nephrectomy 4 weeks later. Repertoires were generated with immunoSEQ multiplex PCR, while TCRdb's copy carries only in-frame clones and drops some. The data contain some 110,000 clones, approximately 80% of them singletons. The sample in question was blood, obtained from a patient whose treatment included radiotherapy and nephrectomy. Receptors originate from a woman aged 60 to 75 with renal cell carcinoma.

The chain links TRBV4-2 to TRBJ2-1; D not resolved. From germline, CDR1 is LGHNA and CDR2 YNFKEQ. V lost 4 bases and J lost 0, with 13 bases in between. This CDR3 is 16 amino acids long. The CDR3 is CASSPTPLSSYNEQFF. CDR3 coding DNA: TGTGCCAGCAGCCCAACGCCTTTAAGCTCCTACAATGAGCAGTTCTTC.

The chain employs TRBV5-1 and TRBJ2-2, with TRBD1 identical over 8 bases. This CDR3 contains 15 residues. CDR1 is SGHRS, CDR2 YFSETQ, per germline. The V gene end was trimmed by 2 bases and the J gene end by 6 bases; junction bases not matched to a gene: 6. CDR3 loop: CASSFDRGGSGELFF. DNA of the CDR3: TGCGCCAGCAGCTTCGACAGGGGAGGCTCCGGGGAGCTGTTTTTT.

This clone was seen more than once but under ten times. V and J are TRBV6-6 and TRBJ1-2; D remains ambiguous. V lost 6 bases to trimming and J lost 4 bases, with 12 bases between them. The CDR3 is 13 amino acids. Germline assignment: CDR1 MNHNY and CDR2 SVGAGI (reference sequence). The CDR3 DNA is TGTGCCAGCAGCCCCTGGGTCTCCTATGGCTACACCTTC. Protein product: CASSPWVSYGYTF.